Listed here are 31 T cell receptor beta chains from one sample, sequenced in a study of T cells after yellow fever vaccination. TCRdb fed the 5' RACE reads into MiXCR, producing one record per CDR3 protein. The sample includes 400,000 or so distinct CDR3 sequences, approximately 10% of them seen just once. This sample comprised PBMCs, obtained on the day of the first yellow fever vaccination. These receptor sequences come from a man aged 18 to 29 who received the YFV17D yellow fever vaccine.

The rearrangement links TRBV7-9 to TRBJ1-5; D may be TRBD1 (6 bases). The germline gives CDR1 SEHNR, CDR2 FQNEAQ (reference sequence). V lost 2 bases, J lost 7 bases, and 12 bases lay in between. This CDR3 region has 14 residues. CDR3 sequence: CASSLMGAGQPQHF. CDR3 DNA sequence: TGTGCCAGCAGCTTAATGGGGGCCGGGCAGCCCCAGCATTTT.

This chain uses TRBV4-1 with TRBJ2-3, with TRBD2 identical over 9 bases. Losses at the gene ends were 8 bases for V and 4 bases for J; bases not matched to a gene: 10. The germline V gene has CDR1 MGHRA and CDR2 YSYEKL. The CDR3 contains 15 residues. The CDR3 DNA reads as TGCGCCAGCGCTCAGGGGCGGGGGGGATCAGATACGCAGTATTTT. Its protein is CASAQGRGGSDTQYF.

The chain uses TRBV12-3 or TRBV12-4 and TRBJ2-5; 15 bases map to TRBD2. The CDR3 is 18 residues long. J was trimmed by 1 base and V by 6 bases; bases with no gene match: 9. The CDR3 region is CASRLGTSGGYLQETQYF. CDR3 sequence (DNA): TGTGCCAGCAGACTAGGGACTAGCGGGGGGTACCTCCAAGAGACCCAGTACTTC.

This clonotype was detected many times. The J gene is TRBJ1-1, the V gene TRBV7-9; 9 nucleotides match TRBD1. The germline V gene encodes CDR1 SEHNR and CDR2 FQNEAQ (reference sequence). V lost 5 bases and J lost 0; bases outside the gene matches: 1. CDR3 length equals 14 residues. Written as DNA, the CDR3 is TGTGCCAGCAGCCACAGGGGGCTGAACACTGAAGCTTTCTTT. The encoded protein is CASSHRGLNTEAFF.

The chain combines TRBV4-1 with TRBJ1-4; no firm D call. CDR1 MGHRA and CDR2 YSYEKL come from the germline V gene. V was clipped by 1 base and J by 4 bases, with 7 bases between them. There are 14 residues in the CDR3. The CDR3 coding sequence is TGCGCCAGCAGCCAAGGCTGGATTAATGAAAAACTGTTTTTT. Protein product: CASSQGWINEKLFF.

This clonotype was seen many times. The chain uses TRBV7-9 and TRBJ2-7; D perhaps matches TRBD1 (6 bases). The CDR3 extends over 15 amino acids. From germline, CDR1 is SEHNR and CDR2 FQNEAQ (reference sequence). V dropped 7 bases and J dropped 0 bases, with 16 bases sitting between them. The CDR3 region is CASKGLKGDSYEQYF. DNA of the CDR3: TGTGCCAGCAAAGGTCTGAAGGGGGACTCCTACGAGCAGTACTTC.

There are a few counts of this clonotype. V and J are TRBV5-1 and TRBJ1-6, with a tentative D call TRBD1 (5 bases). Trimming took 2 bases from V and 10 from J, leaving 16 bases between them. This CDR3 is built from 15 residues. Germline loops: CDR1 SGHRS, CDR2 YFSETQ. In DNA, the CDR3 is TGCGCCAGCAGCTTAAGCGGCAGGGACCGCTCACCCCTCCACTTT. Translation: CASSLSGRDRSPLHF.

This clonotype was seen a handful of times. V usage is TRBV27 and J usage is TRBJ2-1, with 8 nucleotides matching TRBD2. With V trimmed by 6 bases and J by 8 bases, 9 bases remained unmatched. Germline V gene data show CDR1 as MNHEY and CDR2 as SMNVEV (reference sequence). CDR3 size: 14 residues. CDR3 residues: CASRRGGARDEQFF. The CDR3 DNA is TGTGCCAGCAGACGGGGGGGGGCCAGGGATGAGCAGTTCTTC.

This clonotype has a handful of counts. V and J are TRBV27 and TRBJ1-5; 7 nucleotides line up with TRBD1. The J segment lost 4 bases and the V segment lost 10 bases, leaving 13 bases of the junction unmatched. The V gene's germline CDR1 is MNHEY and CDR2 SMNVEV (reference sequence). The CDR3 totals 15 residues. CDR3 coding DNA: TGTGCCACCAGGGGGATGAAGGGTGTGAATCAGCCCCAGCATTTT. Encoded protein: CATRGMKGVNQPQHF.

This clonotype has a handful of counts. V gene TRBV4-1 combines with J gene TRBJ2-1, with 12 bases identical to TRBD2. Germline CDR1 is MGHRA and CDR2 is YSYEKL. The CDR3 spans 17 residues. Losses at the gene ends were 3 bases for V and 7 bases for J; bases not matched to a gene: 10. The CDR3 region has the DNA TGCGCCAGCAGCCACTTACTAGCGGGGGGTTCTGTGAATGAGCAGTTCTTC. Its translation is CASSHLLAGGSVNEQFF.

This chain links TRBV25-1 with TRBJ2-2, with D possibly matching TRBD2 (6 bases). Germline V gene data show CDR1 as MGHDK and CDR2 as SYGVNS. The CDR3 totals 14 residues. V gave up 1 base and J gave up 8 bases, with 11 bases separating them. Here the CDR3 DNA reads TGTGCCAGCAGTGAATGGCTGGGGAGGGGGGAGCTGTTTTTT. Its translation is CASSEWLGRGELFF. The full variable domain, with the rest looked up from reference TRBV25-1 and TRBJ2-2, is EADIYQTPRYLVIGTGKKITLECSQTMGHDKMYWYQQDPGMELHLIHYSYGVNSTEKGDLSSESTVSRIRTEHFPLTLESARPSHTSQYLCASSEWLGRGELFFGEGSRLTVL.

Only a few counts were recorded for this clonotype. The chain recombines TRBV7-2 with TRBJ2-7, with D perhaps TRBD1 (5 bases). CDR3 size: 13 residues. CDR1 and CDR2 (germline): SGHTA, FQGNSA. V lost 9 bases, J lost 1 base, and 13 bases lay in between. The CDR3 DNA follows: TGTGCCAGTTCTGACAGTGGATCCTACGAGCAGTACTTC. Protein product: CASSDSGSYEQYF.

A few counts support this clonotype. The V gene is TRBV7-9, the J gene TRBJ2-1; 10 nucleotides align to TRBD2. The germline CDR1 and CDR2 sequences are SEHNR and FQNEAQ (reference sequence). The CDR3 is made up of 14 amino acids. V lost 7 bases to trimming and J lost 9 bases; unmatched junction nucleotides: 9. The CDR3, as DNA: TGTGCCAGCACTAAAAGCGGGGGGGTCCCTGAGCAGTTCTTC. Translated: CASTKSGGVPEQFF.

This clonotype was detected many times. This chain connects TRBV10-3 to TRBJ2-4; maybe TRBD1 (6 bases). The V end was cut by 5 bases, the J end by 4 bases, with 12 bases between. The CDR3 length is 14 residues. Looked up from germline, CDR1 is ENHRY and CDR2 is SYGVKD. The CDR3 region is CAISPRDTKNIQYF. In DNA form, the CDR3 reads TGTGCCATCAGTCCCCGGGACACAAAAAACATTCAGTACTTC.

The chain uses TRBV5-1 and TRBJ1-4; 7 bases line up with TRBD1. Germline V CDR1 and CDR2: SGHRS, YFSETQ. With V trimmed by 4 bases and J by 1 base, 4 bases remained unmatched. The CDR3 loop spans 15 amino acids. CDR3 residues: CASSRQGLTNEKLFF. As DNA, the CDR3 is TGCGCCAGCAGCCGACAGGGTCTAACTAATGAAAAACTGTTTTTT.

This CDR3 is CASSVSAGAQGETQYF. In nucleotides, the CDR3 is TGTGCCAGCAGCGTATCAGCGGGGGCCCAAGGGGAGACCCAGTACTTC. The chain joins TRBV9 to TRBJ2-5; 8 positions match TRBD2. This CDR3 is built from 16 residues. J lost 5 bases, V lost 1 base, and 10 bases had no gene match. Germline CDR1 is SGDLS and CDR2 is YYNGEE.

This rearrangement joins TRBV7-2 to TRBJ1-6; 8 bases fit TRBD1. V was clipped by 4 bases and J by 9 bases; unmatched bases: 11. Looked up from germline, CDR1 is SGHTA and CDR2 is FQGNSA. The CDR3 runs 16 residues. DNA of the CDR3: TGTGCCAGCAGCTCTAACTCGGACAGGGTGTCTTCACCCCTCCACTTT. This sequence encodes CASSSNSDRVSSPLHF.

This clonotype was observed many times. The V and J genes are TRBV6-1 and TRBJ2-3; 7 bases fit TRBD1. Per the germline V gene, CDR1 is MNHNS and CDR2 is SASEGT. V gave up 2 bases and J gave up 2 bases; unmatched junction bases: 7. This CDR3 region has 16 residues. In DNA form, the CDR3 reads TGTGCCAGCAGTGAAAGACAGGGACCGTCCACAGATACGCAGTATTTT. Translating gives CASSERQGPSTDTQYF.

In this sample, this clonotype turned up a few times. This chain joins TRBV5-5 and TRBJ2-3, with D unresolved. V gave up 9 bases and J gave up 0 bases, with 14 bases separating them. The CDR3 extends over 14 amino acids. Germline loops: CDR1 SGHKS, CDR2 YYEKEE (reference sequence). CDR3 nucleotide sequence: TGTGCCACCCACGGCCGAACTAGCACAGATACGCAGTATTTT. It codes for CATHGRTSTDTQYF.

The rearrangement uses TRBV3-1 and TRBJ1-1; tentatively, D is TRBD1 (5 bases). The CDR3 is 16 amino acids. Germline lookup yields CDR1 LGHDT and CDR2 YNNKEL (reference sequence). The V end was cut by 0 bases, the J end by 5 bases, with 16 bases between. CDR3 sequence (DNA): TGTGCCAGCAGCCAAGATCCCCGGGGCGCGATTACTGAAGCTTTCTTT. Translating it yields CASSQDPRGAITEAFF.

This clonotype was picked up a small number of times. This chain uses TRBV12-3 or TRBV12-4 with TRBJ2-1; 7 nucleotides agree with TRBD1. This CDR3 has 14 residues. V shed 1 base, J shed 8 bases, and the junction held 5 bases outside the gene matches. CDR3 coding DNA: TGTGCCAGCAGTTTAGGACAGGGAGCGCATGAGCAGTTCTTC. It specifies CASSLGQGAHEQFF.

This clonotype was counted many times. CDR3 in amino acids: CASNPTYQETQYF. In DNA, the CDR3 is TGTGCCAGCAACCCAACGTACCAAGAGACCCAGTACTTC. The J gene is TRBJ2-5, the V gene TRBV25-1; D not resolved. The CDR3 extends over 13 amino acids. CDR1 and CDR2 from the germline V gene are MGHDK and SYGVNS. V was clipped by 7 bases and J by 0 bases, with 9 bases between them.

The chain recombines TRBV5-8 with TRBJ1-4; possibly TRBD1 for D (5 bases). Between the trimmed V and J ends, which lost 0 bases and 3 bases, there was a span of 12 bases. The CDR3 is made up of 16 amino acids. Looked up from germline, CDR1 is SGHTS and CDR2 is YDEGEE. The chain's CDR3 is CASSLGTNLANEKLFF. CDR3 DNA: TGTGCCAGCAGCTTGGGGACAAACCTCGCTAATGAAAAACTGTTTTTT.

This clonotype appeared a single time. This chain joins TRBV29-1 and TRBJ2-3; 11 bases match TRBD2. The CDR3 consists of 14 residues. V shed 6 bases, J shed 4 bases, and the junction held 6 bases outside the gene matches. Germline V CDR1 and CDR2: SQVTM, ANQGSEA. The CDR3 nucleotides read TGCAGCGTGCGACTAGCGGGGACCTCAGATACGCAGTATTTT. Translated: CSVRLAGTSDTQYF.

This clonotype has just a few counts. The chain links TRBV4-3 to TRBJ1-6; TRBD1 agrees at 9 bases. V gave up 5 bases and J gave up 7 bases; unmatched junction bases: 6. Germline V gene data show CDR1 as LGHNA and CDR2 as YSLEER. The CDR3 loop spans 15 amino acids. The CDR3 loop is CASSRDRVRNSPLHF. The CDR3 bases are TGCGCCAGCAGCAGGGACAGGGTGAGAAATTCACCCCTCCACTTT.

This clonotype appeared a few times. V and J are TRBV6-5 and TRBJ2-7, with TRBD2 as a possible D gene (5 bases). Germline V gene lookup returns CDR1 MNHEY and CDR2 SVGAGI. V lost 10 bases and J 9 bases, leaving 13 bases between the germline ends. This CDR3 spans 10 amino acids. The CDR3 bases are TGTGCCATCGGGGAAATTCGGCAGTACTTC. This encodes CAIGEIRQYF.

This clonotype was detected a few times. The CDR3 DNA reads as TGCAGTGCTAGTCATGGACAGGGTTATTCACCCCTCCACTTT. Protein sequence: CSASHGQGYSPLHF. The rearrangement links TRBV20-1 to TRBJ1-6; TRBD1 agrees at 8 bases. The CDR3 has 14 amino acids. V shed 3 bases and J 8 bases; nucleotides not matched to a gene: 6. Germline assignment: CDR1 DFQATT and CDR2 SNEGSKA (reference sequence).

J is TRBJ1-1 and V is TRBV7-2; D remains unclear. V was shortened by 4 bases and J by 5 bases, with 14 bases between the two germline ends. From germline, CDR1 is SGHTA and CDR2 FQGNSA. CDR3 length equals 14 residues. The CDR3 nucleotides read TGTGCCAGCAGCTCCCAGTCGGTTTCGACTGAAGCTTTCTTT. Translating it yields CASSSQSVSTEAFF.

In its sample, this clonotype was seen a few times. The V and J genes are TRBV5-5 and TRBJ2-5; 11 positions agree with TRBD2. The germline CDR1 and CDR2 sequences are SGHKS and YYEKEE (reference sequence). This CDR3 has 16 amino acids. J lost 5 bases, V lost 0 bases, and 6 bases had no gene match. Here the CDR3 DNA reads TGTGCCAGCAGCTTGGAAGTAGCGGGGGGGCGCGAGACCCAGTACTTC. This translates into CASSLEVAGGRETQYF.

The CDR3 is CASNNRGGAHYGYTF. The DNA for the CDR3 is TGTGCCAGTAACAATCGTGGGGGCGCGCACTATGGCTACACCTTC. This sequence joins TRBV6-2 or TRBV6-3 and TRBJ1-2, with D perhaps TRBD1 (6 bases). There are 15 residues in the CDR3. V was trimmed by 9 bases and J by 3 bases, leaving 20 bases between them. CDR1 and CDR2 from the germline V gene are MNHEY and SVGEGT.

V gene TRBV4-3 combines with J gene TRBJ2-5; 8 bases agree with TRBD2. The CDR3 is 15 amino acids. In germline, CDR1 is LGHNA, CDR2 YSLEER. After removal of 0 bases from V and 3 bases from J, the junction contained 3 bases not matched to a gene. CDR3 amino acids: CASSQDRRGEETQYF. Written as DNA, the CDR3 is TGCGCCAGCAGCCAAGATCGGCGGGGGGAAGAGACCCAGTACTTC.